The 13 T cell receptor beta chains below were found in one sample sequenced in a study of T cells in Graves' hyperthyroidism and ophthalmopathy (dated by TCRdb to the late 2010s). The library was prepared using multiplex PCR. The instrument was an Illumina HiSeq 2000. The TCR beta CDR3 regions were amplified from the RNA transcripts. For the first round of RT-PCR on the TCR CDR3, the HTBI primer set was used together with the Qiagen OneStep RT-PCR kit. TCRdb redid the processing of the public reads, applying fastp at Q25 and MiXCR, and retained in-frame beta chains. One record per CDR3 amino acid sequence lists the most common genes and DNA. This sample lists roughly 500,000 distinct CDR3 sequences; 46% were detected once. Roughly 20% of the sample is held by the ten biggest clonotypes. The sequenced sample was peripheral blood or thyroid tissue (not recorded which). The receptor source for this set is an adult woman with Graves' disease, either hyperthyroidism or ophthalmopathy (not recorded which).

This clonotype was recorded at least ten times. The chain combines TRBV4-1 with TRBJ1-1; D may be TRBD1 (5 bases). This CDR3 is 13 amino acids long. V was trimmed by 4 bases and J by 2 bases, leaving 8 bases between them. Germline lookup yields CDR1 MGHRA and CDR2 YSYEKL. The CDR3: CASSPRVNTEAFF. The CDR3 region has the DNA TGCGCCAGCAGCCCCAGGGTTAACACTGAAGCTTTCTTT.

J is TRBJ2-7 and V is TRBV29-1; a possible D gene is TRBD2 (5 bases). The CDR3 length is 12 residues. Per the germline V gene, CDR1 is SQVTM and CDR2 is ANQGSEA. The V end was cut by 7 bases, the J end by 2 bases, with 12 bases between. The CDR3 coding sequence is TGCAGCGGGGGTGAGGGCGCCTACGAGCAGTACTTC. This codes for CSGGEGAYEQYF.

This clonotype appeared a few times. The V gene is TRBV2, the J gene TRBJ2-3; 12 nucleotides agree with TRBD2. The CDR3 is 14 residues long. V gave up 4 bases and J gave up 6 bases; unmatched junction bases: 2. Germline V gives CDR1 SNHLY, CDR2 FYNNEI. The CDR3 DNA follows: TGTGCCAGCAGTGGACTAGCGGGAGTCGATACGCAGTATTTT. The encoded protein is CASSGLAGVDTQYF. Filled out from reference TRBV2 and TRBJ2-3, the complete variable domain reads EPEVTQTPSHQVTQMGQEVILRCVPISNHLYFYWYRQILGQKVEFLVSFYNNEISEKSEIFDDQFSVERPDGSNFTLKIRSTKLEDSAMYFCASSGLAGVDTQYFGPGTRLTVL.

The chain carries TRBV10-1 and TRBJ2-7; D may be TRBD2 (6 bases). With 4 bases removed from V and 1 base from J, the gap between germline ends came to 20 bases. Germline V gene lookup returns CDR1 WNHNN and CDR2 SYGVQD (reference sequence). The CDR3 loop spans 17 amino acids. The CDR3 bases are TGCGCCAGCAGTGGGCCTGCAAGGAGGGACGGGTCCTACGAGCAGTACTTC. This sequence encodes CASSGPARRDGSYEQYF.

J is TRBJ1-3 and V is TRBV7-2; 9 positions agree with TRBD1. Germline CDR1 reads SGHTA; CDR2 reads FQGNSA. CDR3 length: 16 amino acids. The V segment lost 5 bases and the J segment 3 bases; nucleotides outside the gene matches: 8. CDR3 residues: CASSPTGTGIGNTIYF. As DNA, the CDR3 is TGTGCCAGCAGCCCCACCGGGACAGGGATTGGAAACACCATATATTTT.

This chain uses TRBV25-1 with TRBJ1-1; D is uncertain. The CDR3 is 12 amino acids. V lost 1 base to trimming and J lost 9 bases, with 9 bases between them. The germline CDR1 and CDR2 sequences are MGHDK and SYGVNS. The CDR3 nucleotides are TGTGCCAGCAGTGAATTGCGAGGGAAAGCTTTCTTT. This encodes CASSELRGKAFF.

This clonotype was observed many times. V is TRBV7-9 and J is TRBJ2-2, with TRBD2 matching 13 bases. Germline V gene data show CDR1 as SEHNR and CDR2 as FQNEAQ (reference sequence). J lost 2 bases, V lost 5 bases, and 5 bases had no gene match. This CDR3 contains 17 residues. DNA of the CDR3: TGTGCCAGCAGCCTCCGGGGACTAGCGGGAAACACCGGGGAGCTGTTTTTT. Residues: CASSLRGLAGNTGELFF. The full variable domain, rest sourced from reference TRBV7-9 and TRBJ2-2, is DTGVSQNPRHKITKRGQNVTFRCDPISEHNRLYWYRQTLGQGPEFLTYFQNEAQLEKSRLLSDRFSAERPKGSFSTLEIQRTEQGDSAMYLCASSLRGLAGNTGELFFGEGSRLTVL.

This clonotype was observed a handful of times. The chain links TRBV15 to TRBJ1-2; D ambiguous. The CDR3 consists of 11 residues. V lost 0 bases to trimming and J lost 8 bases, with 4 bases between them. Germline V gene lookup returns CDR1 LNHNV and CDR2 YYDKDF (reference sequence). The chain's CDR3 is CATSREKGYTF. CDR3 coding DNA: TGTGCCACCAGCAGAGAGAAAGGCTACACCTTC.

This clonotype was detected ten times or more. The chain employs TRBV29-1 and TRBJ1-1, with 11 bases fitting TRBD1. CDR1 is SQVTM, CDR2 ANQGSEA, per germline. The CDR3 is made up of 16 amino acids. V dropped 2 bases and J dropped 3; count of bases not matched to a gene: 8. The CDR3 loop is CSVEPDRGQGDTEAFF. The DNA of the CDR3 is TGCAGCGTTGAACCGGACAGGGGGCAGGGAGACACTGAAGCTTTCTTT.

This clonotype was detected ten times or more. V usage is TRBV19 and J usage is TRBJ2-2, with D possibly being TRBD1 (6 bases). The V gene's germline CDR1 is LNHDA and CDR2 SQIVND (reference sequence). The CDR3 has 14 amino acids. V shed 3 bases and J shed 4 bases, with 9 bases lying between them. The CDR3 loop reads CASSIFRGTGELFF. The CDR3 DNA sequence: TGTGCCAGTAGTATCTTCAGGGGCACCGGGGAGCTGTTTTTT.

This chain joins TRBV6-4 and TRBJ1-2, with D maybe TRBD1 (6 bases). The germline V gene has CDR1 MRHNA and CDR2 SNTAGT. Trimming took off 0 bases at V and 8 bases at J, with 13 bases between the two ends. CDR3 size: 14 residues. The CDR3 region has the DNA TGTGCCAGCAGTGACTCGACGGGGGCAAGGGGCTACACCTTC. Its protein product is CASSDSTGARGYTF.

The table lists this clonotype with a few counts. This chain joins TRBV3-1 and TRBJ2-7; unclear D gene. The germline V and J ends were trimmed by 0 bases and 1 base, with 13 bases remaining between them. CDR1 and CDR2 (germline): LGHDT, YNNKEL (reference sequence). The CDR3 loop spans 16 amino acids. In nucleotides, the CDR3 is TGTGCCAGCAGCCAAGACCTGCGGCGCTATTCCTACGAGCAGTACTTC. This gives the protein CASSQDLRRYSYEQYF.

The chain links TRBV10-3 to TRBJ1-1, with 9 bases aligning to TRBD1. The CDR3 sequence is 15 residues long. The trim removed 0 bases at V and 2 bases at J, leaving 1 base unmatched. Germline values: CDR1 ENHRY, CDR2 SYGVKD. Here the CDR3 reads CAISESGQGNTEAFF. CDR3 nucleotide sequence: TGTGCCATCAGTGAGTCGGGACAGGGAAACACTGAAGCTTTCTTT.